A selection of T cell receptor beta chains follows, all from one sample in a study of persistence of HIV-infected CD4 T cells. Their antigen targets remain unknown. Repertoires were generated with immunoSEQ multiplex PCR, while TCRdb's copy carries only in-frame clones and drops some. Altogether tens of thousands of clones are present, 70% to 75% being singletons, with the ten largest covering roughly 1.8%. Sequenced material: CD4+ T cells sorted from PBMCs after approximately 20-hour stimulation, taken from a patient who received antiretroviral therapy. These receptors all stem from an adult man with HIV who was CMV-seropositive. CDR3s include the opening cysteine and the closing phenylalanine or tryptophan. The D gene is left open where the match is weak. Not all rows give a size; the values are once, few, many and, for expanded clones, a class.

cdr3_aa: CASRTGGHQPQHF; cdr3_nt: TGTGCCAGCAGGACAGGGGGCCATCAGCCCCAGCATTTT; j_call: TRBJ1-5; clone_size: -; v_call: TRBV28; d_call: TRBD1
cdr3_aa: CASSVMARQAGTPLHF; cdr3_nt: TGTGCCAGCAGCGTAATGGCCCGACAGGCGGGGACACCCCTCCACTTT; j_call: TRBJ1-6; clone_size: -; v_call: TRBV9; d_call: -
cdr3_aa: CSVYSRTGRNEQFF; cdr3_nt: TGCAGCGTTTACTCCCGGACAGGGAGAAATGAGCAGTTCTTC; j_call: TRBJ2-1; clone_size: -; v_call: TRBV29-1; d_call: TRBD1
cdr3_aa: CASSHTGGADEKLFF; cdr3_nt: TGCGCCAGCAGCCACACAGGGGGCGCAGATGAAAAACTGTTTTTT; j_call: TRBJ1-4; clone_size: -; v_call: TRBV4-1; d_call: TRBD1
cdr3_aa: CATSRDKGDRGHGYTF; cdr3_nt: TGTGCCACCAGCAGAGATAAAGGAGACAGGGGGCATGGCTACACCTTC; j_call: TRBJ1-2; clone_size: -; v_call: TRBV15; d_call: TRBD1
cdr3_aa: CASSQSPGQNTGELFF; cdr3_nt: TGTGCCAGCAGCCAATCTCCGGGACAGAACACCGGGGAGCTGTTTTTT; j_call: TRBJ2-2; clone_size: -; v_call: TRBV3-1/TRBV3-2; d_call: -
cdr3_aa: CASSEAGGLGGYTF; cdr3_nt: TGTGCCAGCAGTGAGGCAGGGGGCCTTGGTGGCTACACCTTC; j_call: TRBJ1-2; clone_size: -; v_call: TRBV6-4; d_call: TRBD1
cdr3_aa: CASSQTPGRTNEKLFF; cdr3_nt: TGCGCCAGCAGCCAAACACCGGGACGGACTAATGAAAAACTGTTTTTT; j_call: TRBJ1-4; clone_size: -; v_call: TRBV4-1; d_call: -
cdr3_aa: CASRRDFSYEQYF; cdr3_nt: TGTGCCAGCAGACGGGACTTCTCCTACGAGCAGTACTTC; j_call: TRBJ2-7; clone_size: -; v_call: TRBV6-5; d_call: -
cdr3_aa: CASSQGVRDYTF; cdr3_nt: TGTGCCAGCAGCCAAGGAGTTCGAGACTACACCTTC; j_call: TRBJ1-2; clone_size: -; v_call: TRBV3-1/TRBV3-2; d_call: -
cdr3_aa: CASSSPDRGRDVSGYTF; cdr3_nt: TGTGCCAGCAGCTCACCGGACAGGGGGCGCGACGTGAGTGGCTACACCTTC; j_call: TRBJ1-2; clone_size: -; v_call: TRBV5-4; d_call: TRBD1
cdr3_aa: CASILQDRGRDGELFF; cdr3_nt: TGTGCCAGCATTCTCCAAGACAGGGGGAGAGACGGGGAGCTGTTTTTT; j_call: TRBJ2-2; clone_size: -; v_call: TRBV2; d_call: TRBD1
cdr3_aa: CASSPSGGEYEQYF; cdr3_nt: TGTGCCAGCTCTCCTAGCGGGGGCGAATACGAGCAGTACTTC; j_call: TRBJ2-7; clone_size: once; v_call: TRBV18; d_call: TRBD2
cdr3_aa: CASSLEGGTEAFF; cdr3_nt: TGTGCCAGCAGCTTAGAGGGAGGAACTGAAGCTTTCTTT; j_call: TRBJ1-1; clone_size: -; v_call: TRBV7-9; d_call: -
cdr3_aa: CASRVTDTQYF; cdr3_nt: TGCGCCAGCAGGGTCACAGATACGCAGTATTTT; j_call: TRBJ2-3; clone_size: -; v_call: TRBV10-2; d_call: -
cdr3_aa: CASSSQGALGGYTF; cdr3_nt: TGTGCCAGCAGTTCACAGGGGGCCTTGGGCGGCTACACCTTC; j_call: TRBJ1-2; clone_size: -; v_call: TRBV27; d_call: TRBD1
cdr3_aa: CASSLTHGDEQYF; cdr3_nt: TGTGCCAGCAGCTTAACTCATGGGGACGAGCAGTACTTC; j_call: TRBJ2-7; clone_size: -; v_call: TRBV7-3; d_call: -
cdr3_aa: CASSLNSAGSGNTIYF; cdr3_nt: TGTGCCAGCAGCTTAAATTCGGCAGGCTCTGGAAACACCATATATTTT; j_call: TRBJ1-3; clone_size: -; v_call: TRBV7-2; d_call: -